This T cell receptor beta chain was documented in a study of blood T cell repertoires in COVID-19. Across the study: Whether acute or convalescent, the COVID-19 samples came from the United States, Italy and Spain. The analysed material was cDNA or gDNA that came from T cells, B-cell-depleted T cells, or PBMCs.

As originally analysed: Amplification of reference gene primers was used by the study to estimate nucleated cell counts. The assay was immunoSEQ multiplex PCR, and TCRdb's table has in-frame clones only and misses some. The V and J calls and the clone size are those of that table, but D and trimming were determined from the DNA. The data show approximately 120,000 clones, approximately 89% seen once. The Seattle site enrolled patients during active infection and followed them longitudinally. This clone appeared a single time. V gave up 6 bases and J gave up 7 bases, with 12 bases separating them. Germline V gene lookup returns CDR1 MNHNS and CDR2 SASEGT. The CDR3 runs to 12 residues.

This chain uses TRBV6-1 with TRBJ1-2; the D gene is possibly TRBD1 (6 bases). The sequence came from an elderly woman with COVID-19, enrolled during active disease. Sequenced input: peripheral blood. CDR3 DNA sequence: TGTGCCAGCAGGCAGGGGTCGGCTGGCTACACCTTC. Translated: CASRQGSAGYTF.